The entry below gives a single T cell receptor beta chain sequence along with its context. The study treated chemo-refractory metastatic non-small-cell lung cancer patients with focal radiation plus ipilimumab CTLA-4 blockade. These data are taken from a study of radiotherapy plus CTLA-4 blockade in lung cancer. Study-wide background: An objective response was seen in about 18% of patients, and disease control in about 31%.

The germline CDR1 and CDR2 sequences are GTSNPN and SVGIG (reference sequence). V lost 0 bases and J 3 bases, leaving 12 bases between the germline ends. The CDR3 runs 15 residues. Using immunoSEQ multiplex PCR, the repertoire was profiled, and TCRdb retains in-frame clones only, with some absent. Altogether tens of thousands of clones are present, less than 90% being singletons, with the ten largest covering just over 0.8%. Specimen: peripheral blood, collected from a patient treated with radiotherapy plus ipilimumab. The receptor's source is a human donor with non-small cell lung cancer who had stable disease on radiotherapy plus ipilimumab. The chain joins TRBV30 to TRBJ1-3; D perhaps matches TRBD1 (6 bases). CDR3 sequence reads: CAWSVTQGYGNTIYF. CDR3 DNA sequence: TGTGCCTGGAGTGTAACTCAGGGGTATGGAAACACCATATATTTT.